This T cell receptor beta chain comes out of a study of shared clonotypes between healthy human individuals. Findings and limits, study-wide: When compared with the clonotypes that were shared by all four sorted-subset donors, the non-shared clonotypes turned out to have lower generation probabilities.

A remark on this clone: Its specificity is not known.

The authors' processing: Junction-only immunoSEQ data arrived without quality scores, meaning filtering differed. TCRdb's table, derived via immunoSEQ multiplex PCR, lists solely in-frame clones and lacks some. Clonal size and the V and J genes are those of that table, whereas D and trimming came from the DNA. Of 2,500,000 or so clones in the sample, under 95% were seen once. Sequences were obtained from naive CD4+ T cells from PBMCs. Subset in this sample: CD45RA+ positively selected. The receptor's source is a man aged 18 to 30 in good health. Some clones in this sample may be carry-over from other donors' samples.

The CDR3 region has the DNA TGTGCCACCAGCAGAGAAACTACAGGGGGTTGGGAAGCTTTCTTT. It specifies CATSRETTGGWEAFF. The chain carries TRBV15 and TRBJ1-1; 8 bases line up with TRBD1. This CDR3 has 15 residues. Germline V gives CDR1 LNHNV, CDR2 YYDKDF (reference sequence). Germline trimming cut 0 bases from V and 8 bases from J; bases unmatched to any gene: 8.